This T cell receptor (beta chain) emerged from a study of beta chain features in type 1 diabetes. This clone has only a few counts. Other DNA sequences in the same sample also yield this CDR3. Sequenced material consisted of expressed TCRB transcripts (all of the isolated RNA was reverse transcribed). Produced via immunoSEQ multiplex PCR; TCRdb's table is partial and in-frame only. Here the sample spans around 400,000 clones, more than 13% being singletons. Source material: naive CD4+ T cells from blood. The source of this sequence is a woman aged 18-29 years in good health.

This chain's CDR3 is CSVGLAGETQYF. For the CDR3, the DNA is TGCAGCGTTGGATTAGCGGGAGAGACCCAGTACTTC. The genes are TRBV29-1 and TRBJ2-5; 7 bases match TRBD2. Trimming took 4 bases from V and 4 from J; bases not matched to a gene: 3. The CDR3 has 12 amino acids. The germline gives CDR1 SQVTM, CDR2 ANQGSEA.